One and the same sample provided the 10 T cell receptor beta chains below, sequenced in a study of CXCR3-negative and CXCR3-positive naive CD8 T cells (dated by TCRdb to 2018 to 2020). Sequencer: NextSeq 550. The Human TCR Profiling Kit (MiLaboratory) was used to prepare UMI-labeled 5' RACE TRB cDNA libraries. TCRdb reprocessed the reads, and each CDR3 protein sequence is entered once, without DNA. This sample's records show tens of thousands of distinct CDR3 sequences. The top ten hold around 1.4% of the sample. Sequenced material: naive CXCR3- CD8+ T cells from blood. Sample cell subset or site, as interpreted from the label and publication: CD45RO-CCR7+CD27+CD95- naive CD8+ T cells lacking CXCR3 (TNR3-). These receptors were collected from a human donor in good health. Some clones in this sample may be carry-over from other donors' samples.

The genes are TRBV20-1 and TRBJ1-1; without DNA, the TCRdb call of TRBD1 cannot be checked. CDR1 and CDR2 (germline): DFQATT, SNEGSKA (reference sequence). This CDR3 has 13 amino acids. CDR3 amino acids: CSASVGGATEAFF.

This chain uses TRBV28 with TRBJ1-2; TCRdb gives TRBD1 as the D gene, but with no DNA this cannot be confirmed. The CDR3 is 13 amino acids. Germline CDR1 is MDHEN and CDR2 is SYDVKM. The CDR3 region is CARTTGIRRGYTF.

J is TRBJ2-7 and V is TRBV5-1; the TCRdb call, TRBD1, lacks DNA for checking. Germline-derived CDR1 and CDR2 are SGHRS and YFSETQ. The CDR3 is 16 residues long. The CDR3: CASSPILQGTSEEQYF.

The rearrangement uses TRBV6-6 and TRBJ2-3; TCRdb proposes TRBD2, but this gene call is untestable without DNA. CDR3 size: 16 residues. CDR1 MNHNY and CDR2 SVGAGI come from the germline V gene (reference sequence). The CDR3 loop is CASSPPFEGGTDTQYF.

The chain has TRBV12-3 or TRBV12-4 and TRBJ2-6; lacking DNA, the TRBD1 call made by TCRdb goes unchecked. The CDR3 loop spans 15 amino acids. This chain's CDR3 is CASSQTGGGANVLTF.

CDR3 sequence reads: CASSPFPGEVHWETQYF. The V call is TRBV18, the J call TRBJ2-5; absent DNA, TCRdb's TRBD1 call cannot be checked. Looked up from germline, CDR1 is KGHSH and CDR2 is LQKENI. The CDR3 is 17 residues long.

This CDR3 reads CASSYSLSESGGTASYNERFF. V usage is TRBV6-6 and J usage is TRBJ2-1; the D gene TCRdb calls, TRBD2, cannot be checked with no DNA. The V gene's germline CDR1 is MNHNY and CDR2 SVGAGI (reference sequence). CDR3 size: 21 residues.

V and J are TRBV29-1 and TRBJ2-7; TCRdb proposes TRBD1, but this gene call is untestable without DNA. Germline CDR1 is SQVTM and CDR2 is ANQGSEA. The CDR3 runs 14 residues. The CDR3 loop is CSVEPGTGGYEQYF.

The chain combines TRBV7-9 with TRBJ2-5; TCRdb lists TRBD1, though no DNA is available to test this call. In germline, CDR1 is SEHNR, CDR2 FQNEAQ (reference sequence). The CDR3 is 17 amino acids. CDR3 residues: CASSIETLRTPPGTQYF.

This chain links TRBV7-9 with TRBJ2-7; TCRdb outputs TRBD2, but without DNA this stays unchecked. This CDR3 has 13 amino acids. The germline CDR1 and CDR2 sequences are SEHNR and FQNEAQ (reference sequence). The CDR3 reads CASSPTLAYEQYF.